The T cell receptor beta chain described here comes from a study of blood T cell repertoires in COVID-19. The germline V and J ends were trimmed by 2 bases and 2 bases, with 7 bases remaining between them. The CDR3 is 14 amino acids. CDR1 is LGHNA and CDR2 is YNFKEQ in the germline V gene. Libraries were prepared by immunoSEQ multiplex PCR; TCRdb keeps only in-frame clonotypes and omits some of them. The data show 250,000 to 350,000 clones, roughly 90% seen once. The chain links TRBV4-2 to TRBJ2-4; no definite D call. Sequencing was performed on peripheral blood. The clonotype originates from a man aged 25 to 40 with acute or convalescent COVID-19. The CDR3 nucleotides read TGTGCCAGCAGCCAAACGGGTACCAAAAACATTCAGTACTTC. Translating gives CASSQTGTKNIQYF.